The 9 T cell receptor beta chains in this list originate from one sample, sequenced in a study of cytomegalovirus exposure and HLA in healthy donors. It was with 60 Vbeta and 13 Jbeta primers that the PCR ran. This table comes from immunoSEQ multiplex PCR, and its TCRdb copy is limited to in-frame clones, with some not included. The top ten hold approximately 4% of the sample, which has 150,000 to 200,000 clones, 83% seen once. The sequencing input was PBMCs. Receptor source: a man in his fifties in good health and CMV-seropositive.

J is TRBJ1-2 and V is TRBV27; 12 nucleotides agree with TRBD1. CDR3 length equals 15 residues. In germline, CDR1 is MNHEY, CDR2 SMNVEV (reference sequence). V dropped 8 bases and J dropped 4; count of bases not matched to a gene: 8. The CDR3 DNA follows: TGTGCCAGCGGGACAGGGGGCGACGGCGGCTATGGCTACACCTTC. Its protein product is CASGTGGDGGYGYTF.

The chain couples TRBV7-2 to TRBJ2-7; possible D gene TRBD1, 5 bases. V was shortened by 1 base and J by 2 bases, with 12 bases between the two germline ends. Germline lookup yields CDR1 SGHTA and CDR2 FQGNSA. The CDR3 has 15 residues. The CDR3 coding sequence is TGTGCCAGCAGCTTAGGTCAGGGCTACACCTACGAGCAGTACTTC. Translated: CASSLGQGYTYEQYF.

The chain combines TRBV5-4 with TRBJ1-1; 10 bases are shared with TRBD1. CDR3 length: 16 amino acids. CDR1 SGHNT and CDR2 YYREEE come from the germline V gene (reference sequence). V dropped 2 bases and J dropped 1; count of bases not matched to a gene: 5. CDR3 loop: CASSFSRTGGNTEAFF. CDR3 bases: TGTGCCAGCAGCTTTTCCCGGACAGGGGGGAACACTGAAGCTTTCTTT.

The genes are TRBV30 and TRBJ1-3; 7 bases are a match to TRBD1. This CDR3 is built from 14 residues. Germline CDR1 and CDR2: GTSNPN and SVGIG (reference sequence). Unmatched junction bases numbered 3, after V lost 2 bases and J lost 2 bases. DNA of the CDR3: TGTGCCTGGAGTACAGGGACAGCTGGAAACACCATATATTTT. Amino acids: CAWSTGTAGNTIYF.

The J gene is TRBJ2-5, the V gene TRBV7-2, with TRBD2 as a possible D gene (6 bases). The CDR3 is 15 residues long. In germline, CDR1 is SGHTA, CDR2 FQGNSA. V gave up 2 bases and J gave up 5 bases, with 15 bases separating them. The CDR3 coding sequence is TGTGCCAGCAGCTTATTAGGAAGGGGAGGTGAGACCCAGTACTTC. Encoded protein: CASSLLGRGGETQYF. The complete variable domain, with remaining parts taken from reference TRBV7-2 and TRBJ2-5, reads GAGVSQSPSNKVTEKGKDVELRCDPISGHTALYWYRQSLGQGLEFLIYFQGNSAPDKSGLPSDRFSAERTGGSVSTLTIQRTQQEDSAVYLCASSLLGRGGETQYFGPGTRLLVL.

The V and J genes are TRBV5-4 and TRBJ2-5; TRBD2 is a possible D gene (6 bases). The V gene's germline CDR1 is SGHNT and CDR2 YYREEE (reference sequence). There are 15 residues in the CDR3. V lost 0 bases and J lost 5, with 14 bases in between. CDR3 DNA: TGTGCCAGCAGCTTGGCCGCGACTAGGGAGGAGACCCAGTACTTC. Translation: CASSLAATREETQYF.

The chain couples TRBV7-2 to TRBJ2-2, with 9 bases lining up with TRBD2. The germline V gene encodes CDR1 SGHTA and CDR2 FQGNSA. The length of the CDR3 is 16 residues. V dropped 5 bases and J dropped 4; count of bases not matched to a gene: 8. The DNA for the CDR3 is TGTGCCAGCAGCCCCCGACTAGCGGAGACCACCGGGGAGCTGTTTTTT. This codes for CASSPRLAETTGELFF.

This clone was seen a handful of times. V is TRBV10-2 and J is TRBJ2-2, with D possibly being TRBD1 (6 bases). The CDR3 length is 14 residues. Germline V gives CDR1 WSHSY, CDR2 SAAADI. Trimming removed 6 bases at V and 4 bases at J, with 12 bases between. The CDR3 spells CASRPDRTTGELFF. The CDR3 DNA reads as TGCGCCAGCAGACCGGACAGAACCACCGGGGAGCTGTTTTTT.

This clone has a handful of counts. The chain carries TRBV14 and TRBJ2-1, with no clear D. CDR3 length: 14 amino acids. Germline V gene data show CDR1 as SGHDN and CDR2 as FVKESK. Between the trimmed V and J ends, which lost 0 bases and 4 bases, there was a span of 7 bases. CDR3 in DNA: TGTGCCAGCAGCCAAGAACACAATTACAATGAGCAGTTCTTC. Translating it yields CASSQEHNYNEQFF.